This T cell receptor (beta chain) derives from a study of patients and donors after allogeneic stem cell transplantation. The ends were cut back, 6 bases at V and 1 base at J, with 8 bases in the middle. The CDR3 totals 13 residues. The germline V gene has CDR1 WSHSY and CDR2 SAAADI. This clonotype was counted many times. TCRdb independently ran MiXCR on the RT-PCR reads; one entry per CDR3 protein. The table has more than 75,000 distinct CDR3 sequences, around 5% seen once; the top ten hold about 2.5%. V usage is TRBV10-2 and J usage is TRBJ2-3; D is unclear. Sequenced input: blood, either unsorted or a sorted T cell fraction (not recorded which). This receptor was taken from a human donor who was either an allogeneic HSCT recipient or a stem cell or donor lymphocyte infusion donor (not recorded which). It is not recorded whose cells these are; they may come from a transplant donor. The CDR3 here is CASSPRGTDTQYF. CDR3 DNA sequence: TGCGCCAGCAGCCCCCGGGGCACAGATACGCAGTATTTT.